This record covers a single TCR beta chain. The data belong to a study of monozygotic twins with inflammatory bowel disease. From its re-call of the 5' RACE reads, TCRdb lists each CDR3 protein once, without DNA. The sample features 420,000 or so distinct CDR3 sequences, with 2% to 3% in its top ten. Germline V gene data show CDR1 as MNHNY and CDR2 as SVGAGI (reference sequence). This CDR3 comprises 14 residues. Sequencing was done on a sample of blood. The sequence came from a human donor with ulcerative colitis or Crohn's disease, or a healthy co-twin of an affected twin (not recorded which). This chain connects TRBV6-6 to TRBJ2-5; TCRdb selects TRBD2, and the lack of DNA leaves this call unchecked. CDR3 amino acids: CASSLGLPRETQYF.